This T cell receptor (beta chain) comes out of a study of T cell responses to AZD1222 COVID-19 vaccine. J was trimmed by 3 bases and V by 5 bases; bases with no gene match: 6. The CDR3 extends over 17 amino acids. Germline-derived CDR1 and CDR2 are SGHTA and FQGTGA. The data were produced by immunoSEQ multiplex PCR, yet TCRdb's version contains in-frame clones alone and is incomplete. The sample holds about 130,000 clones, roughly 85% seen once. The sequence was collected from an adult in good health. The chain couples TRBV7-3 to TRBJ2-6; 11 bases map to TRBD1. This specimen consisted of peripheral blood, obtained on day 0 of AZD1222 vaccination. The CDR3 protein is CASSGRDRGSGANVLTF. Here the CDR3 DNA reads TGTGCCAGCAGCGGCCGGGACAGGGGGAGTGGGGCCAACGTCCTGACTTTC. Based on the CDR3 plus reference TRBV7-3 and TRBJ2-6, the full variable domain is GAGVSQTPSNKVTEKGKYVELRCDPISGHTALYWYRQSLGQGPEFLIYFQGTGAADDSGLPNDRFFAVRPEGSVSTLKIQRTERGDSAVYLCASSGRDRGSGANVLTFGAGSRLTVL.